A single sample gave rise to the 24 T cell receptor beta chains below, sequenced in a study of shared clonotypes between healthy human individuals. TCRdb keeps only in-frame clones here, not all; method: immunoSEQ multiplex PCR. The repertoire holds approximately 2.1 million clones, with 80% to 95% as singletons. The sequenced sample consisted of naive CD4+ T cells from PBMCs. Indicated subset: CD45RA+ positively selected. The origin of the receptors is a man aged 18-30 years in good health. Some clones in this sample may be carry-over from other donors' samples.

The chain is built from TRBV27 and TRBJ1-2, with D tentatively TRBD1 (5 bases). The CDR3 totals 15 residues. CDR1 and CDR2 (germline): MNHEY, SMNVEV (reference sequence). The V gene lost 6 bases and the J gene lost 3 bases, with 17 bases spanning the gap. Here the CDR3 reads CASSSLSGTHYGYTF. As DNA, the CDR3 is TGTGCCAGCAGCTCCCTGTCCGGGACCCACTATGGCTACACCTTC.

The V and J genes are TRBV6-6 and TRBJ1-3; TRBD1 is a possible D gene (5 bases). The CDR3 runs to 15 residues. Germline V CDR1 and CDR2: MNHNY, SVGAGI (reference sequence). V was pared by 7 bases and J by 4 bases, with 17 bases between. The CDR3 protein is CASTLTGGGGNTIYF. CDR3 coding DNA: TGTGCCAGCACCCTTACTGGGGGAGGAGGAAACACCATATATTTT.

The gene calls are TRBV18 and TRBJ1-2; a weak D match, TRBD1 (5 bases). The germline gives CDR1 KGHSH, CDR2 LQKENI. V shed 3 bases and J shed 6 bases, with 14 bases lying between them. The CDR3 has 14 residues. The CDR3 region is CASSPAVRGHGYTF. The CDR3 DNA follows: TGTGCCAGCTCACCCGCGGTTAGGGGTCATGGCTACACCTTC.

CDR3 sequence reads: CASSLQPRDTEAFF. The CDR3 bases are TGTGCCAGCAGTCTCCAACCTCGCGACACTGAAGCTTTCTTT. The rearrangement links TRBV5-5 to TRBJ1-1, with D unresolved. V was trimmed by 5 bases and J by 3 bases, leaving 14 bases between them. Per the germline V gene, CDR1 is SGHKS and CDR2 is YYEKEE (reference sequence). This CDR3 contains 14 residues. Filled out from reference TRBV5-5 and TRBJ1-1, the complete variable domain reads DAGVTQSPTHLIKTRGQQVTLRCSPISGHKSVSWYQQVLGQGPQFIFQYYEKEERGRGNFPDRFSARQFPNYSSELNVNALLLGDSALYLCASSLQPRDTEAFFGQGTRLTVV.

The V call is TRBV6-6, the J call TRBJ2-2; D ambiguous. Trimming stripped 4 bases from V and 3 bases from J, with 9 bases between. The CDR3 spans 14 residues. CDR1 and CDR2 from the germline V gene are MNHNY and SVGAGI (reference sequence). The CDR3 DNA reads TGTGCCAGCAGTTCAAGACTCGACACCGGGGAGCTGTTTTTT. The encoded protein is CASSSRLDTGELFF.

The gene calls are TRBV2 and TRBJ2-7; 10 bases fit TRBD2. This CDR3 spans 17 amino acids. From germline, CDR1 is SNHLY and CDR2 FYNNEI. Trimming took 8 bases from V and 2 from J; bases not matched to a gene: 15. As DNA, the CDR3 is TGTGCCAGCTCCGGTTATTTACTAGCGGGGTCGACCTACGAGCAGTACTTC. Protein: CASSGYLLAGSTYEQYF.

The CDR3 nucleotides read TGTGCCAGCGGACCTCACCGGGAGAACACTGAAGCTTTCTTT. Protein: CASGPHRENTEAFF. V usage is TRBV6-1 and J usage is TRBJ1-1; unclear D gene. V shed 8 bases and J shed 1 base, with 14 bases lying between them. Looked up from germline, CDR1 is MNHNS and CDR2 is SASEGT. The CDR3 sequence is 14 residues long.

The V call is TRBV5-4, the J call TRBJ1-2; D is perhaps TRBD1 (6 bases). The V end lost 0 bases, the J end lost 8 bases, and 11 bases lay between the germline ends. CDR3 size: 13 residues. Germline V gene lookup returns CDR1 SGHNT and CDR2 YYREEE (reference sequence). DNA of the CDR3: TGTGCCAGCAGCTTGGTTTCTCAGGGGGGCTACACCTTC. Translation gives CASSLVSQGGYTF.

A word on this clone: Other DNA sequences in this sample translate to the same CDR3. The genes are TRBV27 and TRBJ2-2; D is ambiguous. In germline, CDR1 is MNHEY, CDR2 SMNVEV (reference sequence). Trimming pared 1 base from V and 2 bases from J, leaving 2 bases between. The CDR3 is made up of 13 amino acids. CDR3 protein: CASSLLNTGELFF. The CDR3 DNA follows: TGTGCCAGCAGTTTATTAAACACCGGGGAGCTGTTTTTT.

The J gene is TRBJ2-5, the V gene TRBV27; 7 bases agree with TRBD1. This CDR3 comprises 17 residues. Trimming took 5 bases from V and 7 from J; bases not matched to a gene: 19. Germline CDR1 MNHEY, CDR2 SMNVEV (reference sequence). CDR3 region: CASSATSGTVVSGTQYF. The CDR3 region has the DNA TGTGCCAGCAGTGCGACGTCCGGGACAGTTGTCTCCGGGACCCAGTACTTC.

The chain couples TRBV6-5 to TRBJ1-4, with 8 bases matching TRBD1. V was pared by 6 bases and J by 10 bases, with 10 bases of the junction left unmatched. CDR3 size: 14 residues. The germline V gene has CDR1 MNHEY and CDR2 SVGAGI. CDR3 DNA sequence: TGTGCCAGCAGGCCAGGGGGCGGCCGGGCAAAACTGTTTTTT. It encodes CASRPGGGRAKLFF.

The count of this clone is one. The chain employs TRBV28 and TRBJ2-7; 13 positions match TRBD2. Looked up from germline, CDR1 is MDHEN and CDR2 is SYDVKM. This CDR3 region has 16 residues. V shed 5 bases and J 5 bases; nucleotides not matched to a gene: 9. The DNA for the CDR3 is TGTGCCAGCAGTCCCAGCGGACTAGCGGGAGCCCACGAGCAGTACTTC. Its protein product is CASSPSGLAGAHEQYF.

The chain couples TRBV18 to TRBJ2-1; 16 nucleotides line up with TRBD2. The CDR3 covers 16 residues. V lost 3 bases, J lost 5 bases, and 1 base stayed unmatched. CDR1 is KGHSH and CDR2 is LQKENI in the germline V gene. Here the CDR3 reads CASSPGLAGGDNEQFF. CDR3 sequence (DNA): TGTGCCAGCTCACCGGGACTAGCGGGAGGGGACAATGAGCAGTTCTTC.

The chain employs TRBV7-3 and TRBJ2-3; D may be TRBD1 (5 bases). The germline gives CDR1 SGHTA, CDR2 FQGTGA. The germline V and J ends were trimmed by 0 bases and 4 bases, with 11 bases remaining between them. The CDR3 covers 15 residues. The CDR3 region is CASSLTGALADTQYF. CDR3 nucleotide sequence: TGTGCCAGCAGCTTAACAGGGGCCCTCGCAGATACGCAGTATTTT.

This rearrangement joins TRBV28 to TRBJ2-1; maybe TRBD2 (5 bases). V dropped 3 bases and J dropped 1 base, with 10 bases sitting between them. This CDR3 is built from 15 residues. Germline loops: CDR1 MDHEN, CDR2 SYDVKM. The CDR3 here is CASSFWGESYNEQFF. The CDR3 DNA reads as TGTGCCAGCAGTTTCTGGGGAGAATCCTACAATGAGCAGTTCTTC.

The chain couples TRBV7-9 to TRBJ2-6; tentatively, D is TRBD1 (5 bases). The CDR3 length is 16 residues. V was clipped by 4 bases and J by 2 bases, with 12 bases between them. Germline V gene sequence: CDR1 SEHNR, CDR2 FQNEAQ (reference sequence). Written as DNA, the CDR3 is TGTGCCAGCAGCTCGCAGGGCCTCGCTGGGGCCAACGTCCTGACTTTC. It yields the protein CASSSQGLAGANVLTF.

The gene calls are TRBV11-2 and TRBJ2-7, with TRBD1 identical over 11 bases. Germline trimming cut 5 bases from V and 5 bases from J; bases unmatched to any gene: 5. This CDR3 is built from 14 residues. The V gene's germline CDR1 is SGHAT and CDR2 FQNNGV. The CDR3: CASSQRTGGNEQYF. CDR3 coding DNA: TGTGCCAGCAGCCAGAGGACAGGGGGCAACGAGCAGTACTTC.

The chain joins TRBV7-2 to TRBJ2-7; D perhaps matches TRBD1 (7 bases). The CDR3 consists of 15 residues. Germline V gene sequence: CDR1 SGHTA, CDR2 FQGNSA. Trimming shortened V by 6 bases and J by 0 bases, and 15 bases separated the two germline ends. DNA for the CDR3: TGTGCCAGCAGGGAGGGGGCAGAGAGCTCCTACGAGCAGTACTTC. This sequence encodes CASREGAESSYEQYF.

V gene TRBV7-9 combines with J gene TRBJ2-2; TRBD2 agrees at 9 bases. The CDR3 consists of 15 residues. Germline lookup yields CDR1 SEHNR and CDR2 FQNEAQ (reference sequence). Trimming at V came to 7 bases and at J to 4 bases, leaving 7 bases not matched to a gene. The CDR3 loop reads CASTPLAGTTGELFF. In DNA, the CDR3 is TGTGCCAGCACCCCTCTAGCGGGAACCACCGGGGAGCTGTTTTTT.

The CDR3 protein is CAGRTSGRAQEQYF. The CDR3 nucleotides are TGTGCCGGACGGACTAGCGGGAGGGCCCAAGAGCAGTACTTC. V gene TRBV28 combines with J gene TRBJ2-7, with TRBD2 matching 15 bases. Germline V gene sequence: CDR1 MDHEN, CDR2 SYDVKM. V lost 11 bases and J lost 7; bases outside the gene matches: 9. The CDR3 totals 14 residues.

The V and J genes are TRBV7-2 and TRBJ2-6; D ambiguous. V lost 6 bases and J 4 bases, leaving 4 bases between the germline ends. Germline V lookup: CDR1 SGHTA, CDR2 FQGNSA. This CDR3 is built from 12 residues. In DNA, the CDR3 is TGTGCCAGCAGTCGCGGGGCCAACGTCCTGACTTTC. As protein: CASSRGANVLTF.

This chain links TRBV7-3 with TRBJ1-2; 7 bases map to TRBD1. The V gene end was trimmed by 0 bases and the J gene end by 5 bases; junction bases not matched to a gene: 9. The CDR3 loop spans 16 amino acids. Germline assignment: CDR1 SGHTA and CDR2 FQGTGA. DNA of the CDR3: TGTGCCAGCAGCTTAACTGGAGGGGGCGTAGGGTATGGCTACACCTTC. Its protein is CASSLTGGGVGYGYTF.

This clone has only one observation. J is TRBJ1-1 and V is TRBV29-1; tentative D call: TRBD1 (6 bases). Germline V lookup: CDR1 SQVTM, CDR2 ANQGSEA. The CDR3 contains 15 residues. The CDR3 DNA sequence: TGCAGTTACGATGTAGGGGGAGGGTGGGGCACTGAAGCTTTCTTT. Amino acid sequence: CSYDVGGGWGTEAFF.

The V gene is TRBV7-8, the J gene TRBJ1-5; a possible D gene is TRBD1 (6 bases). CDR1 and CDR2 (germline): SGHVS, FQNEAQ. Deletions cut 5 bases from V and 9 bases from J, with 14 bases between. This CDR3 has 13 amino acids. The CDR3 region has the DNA TGTGCCAGCAGCCGATTGGCAGGGGCGCCCCAGCATTTT. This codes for CASSRLAGAPQHF. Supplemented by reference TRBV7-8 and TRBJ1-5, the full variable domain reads GAGVSQSPRYKVAKRGQDVALRCDPISGHVSLFWYQQALGQGPEFLTYFQNEAQLDKSGLPSDRFFAERPEGSVSTLKIQRTQQEDSAVYLCASSRLAGAPQHFGDGTRLSIL.